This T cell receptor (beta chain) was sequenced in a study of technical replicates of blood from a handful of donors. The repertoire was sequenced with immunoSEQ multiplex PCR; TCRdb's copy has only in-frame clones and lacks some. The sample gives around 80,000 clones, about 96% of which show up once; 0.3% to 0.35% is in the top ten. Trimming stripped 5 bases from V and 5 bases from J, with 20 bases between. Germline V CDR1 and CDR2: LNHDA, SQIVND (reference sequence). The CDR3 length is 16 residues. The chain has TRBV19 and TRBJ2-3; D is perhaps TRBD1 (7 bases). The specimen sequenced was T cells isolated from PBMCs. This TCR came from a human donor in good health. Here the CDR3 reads CASSGEDRPRIDTQYF. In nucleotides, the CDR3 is TGTGCCAGTAGTGGGGAGGACAGGCCAAGGATAGATACGCAGTATTTT.